This T cell receptor beta chain was captured in a study of identical twins. On this clonotype: Its specificity is unknown.

Trimming pared 6 bases from V and 6 bases from J, leaving 15 bases between. The CDR3 is made up of 13 amino acids. The germline gives CDR1 DFQATT, CDR2 SNEGSKA (reference sequence). Findings of the study overall: Beta out-of-frame sequences displayed a weaker excess of sharing between twins. There was more out-of-frame TCR alpha sharing in monozygotic twins than models estimated. Not following the same donors, the study drew its conclusions from cross-sectional statistical analysis.

Unique molecular identifiers were in the cDNA, with template-switch universal primer binding. TCRdb re-analysed the 5' RACE reads in MiXCR, keeping a single row per CDR3 protein. The sample includes 240,000 or so distinct CDR3 sequences, roughly a tenth of them seen just once. This chain connects TRBV20-1 to TRBJ2-1; D not resolved. Sequencing used memory T cells sorted from blood. This TCR came from a man aged 50 to 60 in good health. The CDR3 here is CSAKTDLGNEQFF. The CDR3 bases are TGCAGTGCCAAAACAGATCTCGGCAATGAGCAGTTCTTC.